A single sample is the source of the 9 T cell receptor beta chains below, sequenced in a study of CD8+CD57+ T cells in acquired aplastic anemia. Genomic DNA constituted the template upon which TCR beta VDJ and CDR3 profiling was performed. TCRdb re-called the reads through MiXCR, storing one row per CDR3 protein. The sample lists 200,000 to 250,000 distinct CDR3 sequences, roughly two thirds occurring once. It was patients with CD8+CD57+ cell expansion by flow cytometry who were chosen for sequencing. Sample: sorted CD4+, CD8+, or CD8+CD57+ T cells (not recorded which) from PBMCs. The receptors here all came from a human donor with aplastic anemia.

The chain has TRBV7-9 and TRBJ1-1; 7 bases are shared with TRBD1. The CDR3 covers 12 residues. The germline V gene encodes CDR1 SEHNR and CDR2 FQNEAQ (reference sequence). The J segment lost 8 bases and the V segment lost 5 bases, leaving 5 bases of the junction unmatched. CDR3 DNA: TGTGCCAGCAGCCCATGGACAGGAGAAGCTTTCTTT. This sequence encodes CASSPWTGEAFF.

The J gene is TRBJ1-2, the V gene TRBV7-2; TRBD1 is a possible D gene (5 bases). Looked up from germline, CDR1 is SGHTA and CDR2 is FQGNSA. The CDR3 extends over 14 amino acids. The DNA of the CDR3 is TGTGCTAGCTCCAGAAGGGGAACGGGGATCGGCTACACCTTC. This codes for CASSRRGTGIGYTF. The full variable domain, in which reference TRBV7-2 and TRBJ1-2 provide the parts outside the CDR3, is GAGVSQSPSNKVTEKGKDVELRCDPISGHTALYWYRQSLGQGLEFLIYFQGNSAPDKSGLPSDRFSAERTGGSVSTLTIQRTQQEDSAVYLCASSRRGTGIGYTFGSGTRLTVV.

This clonotype was detected a few times. The J gene is TRBJ1-2, the V gene TRBV15; 10 bases line up with TRBD1. J lost 6 bases, V lost 2 bases, and 3 bases had no gene match. This CDR3 has 14 residues. Germline CDR1 reads LNHNV; CDR2 reads YYDKDF (reference sequence). The CDR3 protein is CATSRQGQGNGYTF. CDR3 nucleotide sequence: TGTGCCACCAGCAGACAGGGACAGGGGAATGGCTACACCTTC.

This chain links TRBV7-9 with TRBJ2-6, with D unclear. V was cut by 5 bases and J by 2 bases, with 7 bases left in between. Germline CDR1 SEHNR, CDR2 FQNEAQ (reference sequence). The CDR3 runs 14 residues. CDR3 region: CASSPVTGANVLTF. CDR3 bases: TGTGCCAGCAGCCCTGTTACTGGGGCCAACGTCCTGACTTTC.

This clonotype has at least ten counts. The rearrangement links TRBV4-1 to TRBJ1-6; 8 bases fit TRBD1. V gave up 5 bases and J gave up 1 base; unmatched junction bases: 4. CDR3 size: 16 residues. Germline values: CDR1 MGHRA, CDR2 YSYEKL. Here the CDR3 reads CASSLQGGSYNSPLHF. The CDR3 DNA is TGCGCCAGCAGCTTACAGGGGGGATCCTATAATTCACCCCTCCACTTT.

The J gene is TRBJ1-6, the V gene TRBV5-8, with 8 nucleotides matching TRBD1. Germline lookup yields CDR1 SGHTS and CDR2 YDEGEE. This CDR3 contains 14 residues. V dropped 3 bases and J dropped 9; count of bases not matched to a gene: 5. CDR3 in amino acids: CASSSGQGFSPLHF. The CDR3 bases are TGTGCCAGCAGCTCAGGACAGGGTTTTTCACCCCTCCACTTT.

V and J are TRBV7-8 and TRBJ2-7; 8 bases are shared with TRBD1. V trimming: 1 base; J trimming: 3 bases; junction bases outside the gene matches: 5. The CDR3 extends over 15 amino acids. Germline V gene data show CDR1 as SGHVS and CDR2 as FQNEAQ. CDR3 nucleotides: TGTGCCAGCAGCTTAGACGCAGGGGGCGGCTACGAGCAGTACTTC. This translates into CASSLDAGGGYEQYF.

The sample holds a few counts of this clonotype. V and J are TRBV20-1 and TRBJ2-1, with TRBD1 identical over 8 bases. The CDR3 consists of 13 residues. The trim removed 6 bases at V and 8 bases at J, leaving 9 bases unmatched. The germline V gene encodes CDR1 DFQATT and CDR2 SNEGSKA (reference sequence). The CDR3 is CSALRDRRDEQFF. The CDR3 nucleotides are TGCAGTGCGCTAAGGGACAGGCGCGATGAGCAGTTCTTC.

The chain carries TRBV15 and TRBJ1-4, with D uncertain. The germline V gene has CDR1 LNHNV and CDR2 YYDKDF (reference sequence). Trimming pared 0 bases from V and 7 bases from J, leaving 21 bases between. The length of the CDR3 is 18 residues. The CDR3 protein is CATSRDVSVRLPGEKLFF. The CDR3 DNA sequence: TGTGCCACCAGCAGAGATGTTTCGGTTCGCCTACCCGGTGAAAAACTGTTTTTT.